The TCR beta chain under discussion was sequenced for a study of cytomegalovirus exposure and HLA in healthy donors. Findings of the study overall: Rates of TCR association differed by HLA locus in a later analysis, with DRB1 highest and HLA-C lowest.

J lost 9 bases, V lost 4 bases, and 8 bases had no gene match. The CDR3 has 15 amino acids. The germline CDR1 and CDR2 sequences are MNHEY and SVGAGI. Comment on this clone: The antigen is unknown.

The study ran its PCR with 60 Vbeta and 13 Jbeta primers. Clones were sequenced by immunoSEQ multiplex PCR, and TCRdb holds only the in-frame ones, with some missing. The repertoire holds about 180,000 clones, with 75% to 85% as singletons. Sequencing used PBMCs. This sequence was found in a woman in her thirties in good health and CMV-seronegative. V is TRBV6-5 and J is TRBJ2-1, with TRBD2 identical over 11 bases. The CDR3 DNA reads TGTGCCAGCAGTTCCCTTAGCGGGGGGGCCTCTGAGCAGTTCTTC. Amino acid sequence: CASSSLSGGASEQFF.